In its sample, the clone carrying this TCR beta chain was seen many times. From the PCR reads, TCRdb called clonotypes with MiXCR, one entry per CDR3 protein. The sample has 20,000 to 25,000 distinct CDR3 sequences; approximately 34% are singletons. This record comes from a study of tumor-infiltrating lymphocytes in oesophageal squamous cell carcinoma. The CDR3 is made up of 15 amino acids. Germline CDR1 reads MNHEY; CDR2 reads SMNVEV (reference sequence). The ends lost 7 bases at V and 6 bases at J; junction bases unmatched: 11. The sequence came from a female donor with esophageal squamous cell carcinoma. Input material: esophageal tumor tissue. The genes are TRBV27 and TRBJ2-3; 9 nucleotides agree with TRBD2. The chain's CDR3 is CASIGWLAGIDTQYF. CDR3 in DNA: TGTGCCAGCATTGGGTGGCTAGCGGGAATTGATACGCAGTATTTT.